The sequence of this TCR beta chain was determined in a study of CD8+CD57+ T cells in acquired aplastic anemia. On the study more broadly: The study obtained an average of 3.2 ug of DNA from sorted CD4+ and CD8+ cells.

The table lists this clonotype with many counts. The antigen is unknown. All sequencing subjects had displayed CD8+CD57+ cell expansion on flow cytometry. There were no patients without severe acquired aplastic anemia. Regarding the study as a whole: There were some 30 CD8+ CDR3 sequences that occurred in both patients and controls.

The use of genomic DNA as template underpinned the TCR beta VDJ and CDR3 profiling. TCRdb reprocessed the reads via MiXCR and lists one record per CDR3 protein. The sample carries 100,000 to 150,000 distinct CDR3 sequences, almost 40% recorded once. The CDR3 consists of 15 residues. Germline V gene lookup returns CDR1 MNHEY and CDR2 SMNVEV (reference sequence). J was trimmed by 0 bases and V by 5 bases; bases with no gene match: 6. The chain couples TRBV27 to TRBJ2-7, with 8 bases fitting TRBD1. Sequencing was carried out using sorted CD4+, CD8+, or CD8+CD57+ T cells (not recorded which) from PBMCs. The source is a human donor with aplastic anemia. The CDR3 DNA follows: TGTGCCAGCAGTATACGGACAGGGAACTCCTACGAGCAGTACGTC. Translation gives CASSIRTGNSYEQYV.